The T cell receptor (beta chain) described here comes from a study of tissue T cells after allogeneic stem cell transplantation. Comparators without hematopoietic cell transplant had other cancers, at least five gastrointestinal samples, and no known gastrointestinal disease. The study, taken as a whole, reports: The patient cohort was small and clinically heterogeneous, with limited sampling depth. Few T cell clones were shared across patients, but motif clusters showed tissue-specific shared signatures. In patients and mice, blood and spleen missed much of tissue repertoire.

This clone showed up just a few times. The target antigen is unknown. CDR3 size: 13 residues. Repertoires were generated with immunoSEQ multiplex PCR, while TCRdb's copy carries only in-frame clones and drops some. The sample gives 3,000 to 5,000 clones, roughly 70% of which show up once; 10% is in the top ten. The receptor comes from a woman aged 18 to 49 with breast cancer. The chain carries TRBV21-1 and TRBJ2-7; TRBD2 is the table's D call, not checked against the DNA. TRBV21-1 is designated a pseudogene. The source was left colon tissue, collected at autopsy. The CDR3 bases are TGTGCCAGCAGCACGCGGGGGCCCTGGGAGCAGTACTTC. Its translation: CASSTRGPWEQYF.